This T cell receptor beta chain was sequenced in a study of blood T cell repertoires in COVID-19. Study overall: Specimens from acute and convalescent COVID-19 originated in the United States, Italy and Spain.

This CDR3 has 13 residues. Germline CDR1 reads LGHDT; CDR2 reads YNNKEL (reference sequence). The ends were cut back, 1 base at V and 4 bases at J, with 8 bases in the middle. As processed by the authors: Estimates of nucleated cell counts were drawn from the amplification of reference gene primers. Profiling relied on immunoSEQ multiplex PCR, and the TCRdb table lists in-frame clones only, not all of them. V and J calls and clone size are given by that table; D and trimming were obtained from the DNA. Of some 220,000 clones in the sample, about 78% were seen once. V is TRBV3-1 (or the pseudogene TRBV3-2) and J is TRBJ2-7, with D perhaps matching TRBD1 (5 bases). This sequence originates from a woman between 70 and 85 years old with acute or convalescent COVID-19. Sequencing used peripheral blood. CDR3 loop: CASSQGQGYEQYF. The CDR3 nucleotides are TGTGCCAGCAGCCAAGGGCAGGGTTACGAGCAGTACTTC.